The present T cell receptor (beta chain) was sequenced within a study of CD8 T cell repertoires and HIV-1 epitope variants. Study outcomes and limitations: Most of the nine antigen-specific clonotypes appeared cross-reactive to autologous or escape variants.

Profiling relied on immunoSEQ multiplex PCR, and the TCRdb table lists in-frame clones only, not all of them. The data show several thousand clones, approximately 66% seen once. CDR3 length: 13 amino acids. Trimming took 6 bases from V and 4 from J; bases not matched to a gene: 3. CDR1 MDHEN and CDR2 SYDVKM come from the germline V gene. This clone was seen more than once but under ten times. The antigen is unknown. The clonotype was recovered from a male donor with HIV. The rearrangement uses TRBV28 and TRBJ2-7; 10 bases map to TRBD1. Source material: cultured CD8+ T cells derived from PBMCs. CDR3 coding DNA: TGTGCCAGCAGCCCGGACAGGGGGTACGAGCAGTACTTC. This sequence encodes CASSPDRGYEQYF.